The rows below give T cell receptor beta chains drawn from one sample of a study of T cell responses to AZD1222 COVID-19 vaccine. The table came from immunoSEQ multiplex PCR; TCRdb's copy has only in-frame clones and leaves some out. The repertoire holds around 70,000 clones, with roughly 89% as singletons. The material was peripheral blood, obtained on day 0 of AZD1222 vaccination. The source is an adult in good health. The CDR3 runs from the conserved cysteine through the conserved F or W. A D gene is named only where the DNA matches it firmly. A row's size may be missing; if present it is once, few, many or a size class.

d_call clone_size j_call v_call cdr3_nt cdr3_aa
- - TRBJ2-7 TRBV24-1 TGTGCCACCAGGGGGTCGGACGGGTACGAGCAGTACTTC CATRGSDGYEQYF
TRBD1 - TRBJ2-4 TRBV28 TGTGCCAGCACACCTGGGGGACAGCTGAAAAACATTCAGTACTTC CASTPGGQLKNIQYF
- - TRBJ1-1 TRBV11-2 TGTGCCAGCAGCATAGGGACGGGGCCCACCACTGAAGCTTTCTTT CASSIGTGPTTEAFF
TRBD2 - TRBJ2-2 TRBV30 TGTGCCTGGAGTACTAGCGGGAGTCCCGGGGAGCTGTTTTTT CAWSTSGSPGELFF
- - TRBJ1-5 TRBV27 TGTGCCAGCAGTTTAGTAGCCGGGTCACATCAGCCCCAGCATTTT CASSLVAGSHQPQHF
- few TRBJ1-5 TRBV23-1 TGCGCCAGCAGTCAAATTGGGGGACAGCCCCAGCATTTT CASSQIGGQPQHF
- - TRBJ1-1 TRBV19 TGTGCCAGTAGTGATGGCACGAACACTGAAGCTTTCTTT CASSDGTNTEAFF
TRBD1 - TRBJ1-6 TRBV19 TGTGCCAGTAGTATCACAGGGGATGGCTCACCCCTCCACTTT CASSITGDGSPLHF
- - TRBJ2-5 TRBV5-1 TGCGCCAGCAGCTTAGGGACACTCGGGGAGACCCAGTACTTC CASSLGTLGETQYF
- - TRBJ1-3 TRBV7-2 TGTGCCAGCAGCTTTATTCCTCCGGGAAACACCATATATTTT CASSFIPPGNTIYF
- once TRBJ1-3 TRBV30 TGTGCCTGGGACATCTCCTCTGGAAACACCATATATTTT CAWDISSGNTIYF
TRBD1 - TRBJ2-5 TRBV4-1 TGCGCCAGCAGCGGGACAGGGGAGGAGACCCAGTACTTC CASSGTGEETQYF
- - TRBJ2-1 TRBV7-9 TGTGCCAGCAGAGCCCTCGGACAGCGAACAAACAATGAGCAGTTCTTC CASRALGQRTNNEQFF
TRBD1 - TRBJ1-4 TRBV9 TGTGCCAGCAGCCTCCAACAGGGGGGAAGTGAAAAACTGTTTTTT CASSLQQGGSEKLFF
- once TRBJ2-3 TRBV27 TGTGCCAGCAGTCCGCGTCAAAATACGCAGTATTTT CASSPRQNTQYF
TRBD1 - TRBJ1-2 TRBV18 TGTGCCAGCTCAGGGGGACAGGGGGCCTACTATGGCTACACCTTC CASSGGQGAYYGYTF
TRBD1 - TRBJ1-5 TRBV19 TGTGCCAGTAAGACGACAGGGGGCGACCAGCCCCAGCATTTT CASKTTGGDQPQHF
- - TRBJ2-1 TRBV6-6 TGTGCCAGCAACGGTCAGGGACTTGGCTCCTACAATGAGCAGTTCTTC CASNGQGLGSYNEQFF
TRBD2 - TRBJ2-1 TRBV24-1 TGTGCCACCAGTGATTCGGGACTAGCGGCAAGCTCCTACAATGAGCAGTTCTTC CATSDSGLAASSYNEQFF
TRBD2 - TRBJ2-7 TRBV7-2 TGTGCCAGCAGCTTAGATCTTAGCGGGTACTACGAGCAGTACTTC CASSLDLSGYYEQYF
- once TRBJ1-3 TRBV7-3 TGTGCCAGCAGGGGCTCTGGAAACACCATATATTTT CASRGSGNTIYF
- - TRBJ2-1 TRBV7-7 TGTGCCAGCAGCCCGGGCTCCTACAATGAGCAGTTCTTC CASSPGSYNEQFF
- - TRBJ2-7 TRBV28 TGTGCCAGCAGTTGGGACTACGAGCAGTACTTC CASSWDYEQYF
TRBD1 once TRBJ1-1 TRBV18 TGTGCCAGCTCACCCAACAGGGGGCTTGGTGAAGCTTTCTTT CASSPNRGLGEAFF
TRBD1 - TRBJ1-2 TRBV10-3 TGTGCCACCCAGCGACAGGGTGTCTATGGCTACACCTTC CATQRQGVYGYTF
- once TRBJ2-7 TRBV18 TGTGCCAGCTCACCACCGTCAGGCGCCTACGAGCAGTACTTC CASSPPSGAYEQYF